Listed below are T cell receptor beta chains from one sample, sequenced in a study of PD-1 blockade in classical Hodgkin lymphoma. Sequencing used immunoSEQ multiplex PCR; TCRdb keeps in-frame clones, though not all of them. The sample holds 110,000 or so clones, approximately 90% seen once. The sequenced sample was peripheral blood mononuclear cells (PBMCs), obtained before the fourth cycle of nivolumab. The receptors originated from a human donor with classical Hodgkin lymphoma. Each CDR3 is given with its conserved first and last residue. The D gene is left open where the match is weak. The size field is filled for only some rows; it gives once, few, many or a size class.

clone_size: -; j_call: TRBJ2-1; v_call: TRBV11-3; d_call: -; cdr3_aa: CASSSTSDYFRQFF; cdr3_nt: TGTGCCAGCAGCTCGACCTCCGACTATTTTAGGCAGTTCTTC
clone_size: -; j_call: TRBJ1-5; v_call: TRBV6-1; d_call: -; cdr3_aa: CASSEAGMWADSNQPQHF; cdr3_nt: TGTGCCAGCAGTGAAGCAGGGATGTGGGCGGATAGCAATCAGCCCCAGCATTTT
clone_size: -; j_call: TRBJ1-2; v_call: TRBV28; d_call: -; cdr3_aa: CASSQPGTYGYTF; cdr3_nt: TGTGCCAGCAGTCAACCCGGGACGTATGGCTACACCTTC
clone_size: -; j_call: TRBJ2-5; v_call: TRBV14; d_call: TRBD1; cdr3_aa: CASSVNRGRGETQYF; cdr3_nt: TGTGCCAGCAGCGTAAACAGGGGGCGCGGAGAGACCCAGTACTTC
clone_size: -; j_call: TRBJ2-1; v_call: TRBV7-6; d_call: TRBD2; cdr3_aa: CASSFQPAGNEQFF; cdr3_nt: TGTGCCAGCAGCTTCCAACCAGCGGGGAATGAGCAGTTCTTC
clone_size: -; j_call: TRBJ2-7; v_call: TRBV20-1; d_call: -; cdr3_aa: CSASALEQYF; cdr3_nt: TGCAGTGCTAGTGCTCTCGAGCAGTACTTC
clone_size: -; j_call: TRBJ2-7; v_call: TRBV4-3; d_call: -; cdr3_aa: CASSRKPGDEQYF; cdr3_nt: TGCGCCAGCAGCCGCAAGCCTGGGGACGAGCAGTACTTC
clone_size: -; j_call: TRBJ1-4; v_call: TRBV10-3; d_call: TRBD1; cdr3_aa: CAISESTGQGKKLFF; cdr3_nt: TGTGCCATCAGTGAGTCGACGGGACAGGGAAAAAAACTGTTTTTT
clone_size: -; j_call: TRBJ2-3; v_call: TRBV5-1; d_call: TRBD2; cdr3_aa: CASSPGTSASTDTQYF; cdr3_nt: TGCGCCAGCAGCCCGGGGACTAGCGCTAGCACAGATACGCAGTATTTT
clone_size: -; j_call: TRBJ2-4; v_call: TRBV27; d_call: -; cdr3_aa: CASSVGAKNIQYF; cdr3_nt: TGTGCCAGCAGTGTCGGGGCCAAAAACATTCAGTACTTC
clone_size: once; j_call: TRBJ2-7; v_call: TRBV30; d_call: -; cdr3_aa: CAWSVPWGAYEQYF; cdr3_nt: TGTGCCTGGAGTGTACCGTGGGGAGCCTACGAGCAGTACTTC
clone_size: -; j_call: TRBJ2-2; v_call: TRBV18; d_call: -; cdr3_aa: CASSPLGQNTGELFF; cdr3_nt: TGTGCCAGCTCACCACTAGGACAGAACACCGGGGAGCTGTTTTTT
clone_size: -; j_call: TRBJ2-1; v_call: TRBV6-5; d_call: -; cdr3_aa: CASSYSKGNEQFF; cdr3_nt: TGTGCCAGCAGTTACTCTAAGGGAAATGAGCAGTTCTTC
clone_size: -; j_call: TRBJ2-7; v_call: TRBV11-2; d_call: -; cdr3_aa: CASMSTPYEQYF; cdr3_nt: TGTGCCAGCATGAGTACGCCCTACGAGCAGTACTTC
clone_size: -; j_call: TRBJ2-3; v_call: TRBV5-4; d_call: -; cdr3_aa: CASSGAATIGTDTQYF; cdr3_nt: TGTGCCAGCAGCGGGGCGGCGACCATCGGCACAGATACGCAGTATTTT
clone_size: -; j_call: TRBJ2-1; v_call: TRBV29-1; d_call: -; cdr3_aa: CSVARSSYNEQFF; cdr3_nt: TGCAGCGTTGCCCGATCCTCCTACAATGAGCAGTTCTTC